The rows below give T cell receptor beta chains drawn from one sample of a study of blood T cells in healthy people across ages. Using its own MiXCR run on the 5' RACE reads, TCRdb lists one record per CDR3 protein. The sample lists about 770,000 distinct CDR3 sequences, 44% occurring once. Sequencing was carried out using blood. Receptor source: a man aged 55 to 70 in good health. Both conserved end residues are part of each CDR3. Fields, in order: J gene, clone size, V gene, D gene, CDR3 protein, CDR3 DNA. The D gene is left open where the match is weak. Where a row states a size, it is once, few, many or the class of an expanded clone; other rows omit it.

j_gene: TRBJ1-1
abundance: .
v_gene: TRBV6-5
d_gene: TRBD1
CDR3aa: CASSWTNRGSNTEAFF
CDR3nt: TGTGCCAGCAGTTGGACTAACAGGGGGTCGAACACTGAAGCTTTCTTT

j_gene: TRBJ2-3
abundance: .
v_gene: TRBV3-1
d_gene: .
CDR3aa: CASSQDRAGTRYF
CDR3nt: TGTGCCAGCAGCCAAGATAGGGCGGGGACGCGGTATTTT

j_gene: TRBJ2-4
abundance: .
v_gene: TRBV6-1
d_gene: .
CDR3aa: CASSVTLPGAQYF
CDR3nt: TGTGCCAGCAGTGTTACCCTACCAGGGGCCCAGTACTTC

j_gene: TRBJ2-5
abundance: .
v_gene: TRBV7-9
d_gene: .
CDR3aa: CASSPAGAHITQYF
CDR3nt: TGTGCCAGCAGCCCCGCAGGGGCCCATATTACCCAGTACTTC

j_gene: TRBJ2-3
abundance: few
v_gene: TRBV29-1
d_gene: .
CDR3aa: CSVVKSGDFADTQYF
CDR3nt: TGCAGCGTTGTGAAATCTGGGGATTTCGCAGATACGCAGTATTTT

j_gene: TRBJ1-2
abundance: few
v_gene: TRBV27
d_gene: TRBD1
CDR3aa: CASSCEGQDAEGYTF
CDR3nt: TGTGCCAGCAGTTGCGAAGGACAGGACGCTGAGGGCTACACCTTC

j_gene: TRBJ1-2
abundance: .
v_gene: TRBV29-1
d_gene: TRBD1
CDR3aa: CSIRRDRDYGYTF
CDR3nt: TGCAGCATACGCCGGGACAGGGATTATGGCTACACCTTC

j_gene: TRBJ2-1
abundance: .
v_gene: TRBV14
d_gene: .
CDR3aa: CASSQEPGSERFF
CDR3nt: TGTGCCAGCAGCCAAGAACCGGGGTCGGAACGGTTCTTC

j_gene: TRBJ2-7
abundance: .
v_gene: TRBV4-1
d_gene: .
CDR3aa: CASSQDEPDEQYF
CDR3nt: TGCGCCAGCAGCCAAGATGAACCGGACGAGCAGTACTTC

j_gene: TRBJ2-7
abundance: .
v_gene: TRBV20-1
d_gene: TRBD2
CDR3aa: CSARAWGGRSYEQYF
CDR3nt: TGCAGTGCTAGGGCCTGGGGAGGGAGATCCTACGAGCAGTACTTC

j_gene: TRBJ1-5
abundance: .
v_gene: TRBV6-2/TRBV6-3
d_gene: .
CDR3aa: CASSGGTQPQHF
CDR3nt: TGTGCCAGCAGTGGAGGGACTCAGCCCCAGCATTTT

j_gene: TRBJ2-7
abundance: .
v_gene: TRBV27
d_gene: TRBD1
CDR3aa: CASSFNRGAEQYF
CDR3nt: TGTGCCAGCAGTTTCAACAGGGGAGCCGAGCAGTACTTC

j_gene: TRBJ2-3
abundance: .
v_gene: TRBV20-1
d_gene: .
CDR3aa: CSARALLGDTQYF
CDR3nt: TGCAGTGCTAGGGCGTTACTAGGAGATACGCAGTATTTT

j_gene: TRBJ2-7
abundance: .
v_gene: TRBV7-2
d_gene: .
CDR3aa: CASSLRRLGSYEQYF
CDR3nt: TGTGCCAGCAGCTTAAGGAGGCTGGGCTCCTACGAGCAGTACTTC

j_gene: TRBJ2-5
abundance: once
v_gene: TRBV6-5
d_gene: .
CDR3aa: CASSPGFETQYF
CDR3nt: TGTGCCAGCAGCCCAGGGTTCGAGACCCAGTACTTC

j_gene: TRBJ1-6
abundance: .
v_gene: TRBV18
d_gene: .
CDR3aa: CASSPRDIYNSPLHF
CDR3nt: TGTGCCAGCTCACCACGGGACATTTATAATTCACCCCTCCACTTT

j_gene: TRBJ2-2
abundance: .
v_gene: TRBV28
d_gene: TRBD1
CDR3aa: CASSAGTGGISGTGELFF
CDR3nt: TGTGCCAGCAGTGCCGGGACAGGGGGTATTTCGGGCACCGGGGAGCTGTTTTTT

j_gene: TRBJ1-6
abundance: .
v_gene: TRBV28
d_gene: TRBD1
CDR3aa: CASSPGQGANSPLHF
CDR3nt: TGTGCCAGCAGTCCCGGACAGGGGGCTAATTCACCCCTCCACTTT

j_gene: TRBJ2-5
abundance: once
v_gene: TRBV5-6
d_gene: .
CDR3aa: CASSKRQVETQYF
CDR3nt: TGTGCCAGCAGCAAACGACAGGTAGAGACCCAGTACTTC

j_gene: TRBJ1-2
abundance: .
v_gene: TRBV13
d_gene: .
CDR3aa: CASSLVTAPRGGYTF
CDR3nt: TGTGCCAGCAGCTTAGTCACGGCCCCCCGAGGGGGCTACACCTTC

j_gene: TRBJ2-1
abundance: .
v_gene: TRBV14
d_gene: .
CDR3aa: CASSQGGANYNEQFF
CDR3nt: TGTGCCAGCAGCCAAGGGGGGGCCAACTACAATGAGCAGTTCTTC

j_gene: TRBJ2-7
abundance: .
v_gene: TRBV20-1
d_gene: TRBD1
CDR3aa: CSAELGTAYEQYF
CDR3nt: TGCAGTGCTGAACTTGGGACAGCCTACGAGCAGTACTTC

j_gene: TRBJ1-2
abundance: .
v_gene: TRBV7-9
d_gene: TRBD1
CDR3aa: CASSDTDRGNGYTF
CDR3nt: TGTGCCAGCAGCGATACCGACAGGGGAAATGGCTACACCTTC

j_gene: TRBJ2-3
abundance: many
v_gene: TRBV3-1
d_gene: .
CDR3aa: CASSLRTATDTQYF
CDR3nt: TGTGCCAGCAGCCTTAGGACAGCCACAGATACGCAGTATTTT

j_gene: TRBJ1-6
abundance: .
v_gene: TRBV27
d_gene: .
CDR3aa: CASNSGTRYSPLHF
CDR3nt: TGTGCCAGCAACTCCGGGACCCGGTATTCACCCCTCCACTTT

j_gene: TRBJ2-1
abundance: .
v_gene: TRBV6-2/TRBV6-3
d_gene: .
CDR3aa: CASGRRGGRNEQFF
CDR3nt: TGTGCCAGCGGCCGGAGGGGGGGCCGCAATGAGCAGTTCTTC

j_gene: TRBJ2-3
abundance: .
v_gene: TRBV12-3/TRBV12-4
d_gene: .
CDR3aa: CASSLEGSPASTDTQYF
CDR3nt: TGTGCCAGCAGTCTTGAGGGGTCCCCTGCGAGCACAGATACGCAGTATTTT

j_gene: TRBJ2-5
abundance: few
v_gene: TRBV18
d_gene: .
CDR3aa: CASSPPAKRKETQYF
CDR3nt: TGTGCCAGCTCACCACCAGCGAAAAGAAAAGAGACCCAGTACTTC

j_gene: TRBJ2-7
abundance: few
v_gene: TRBV6-8
d_gene: .
CDR3aa: CASIHRGQGPYEQYF
CDR3nt: TGTGCCAGCATTCACCGGGGGCAGGGGCCCTACGAGCAGTACTTC

j_gene: TRBJ2-2
abundance: .
v_gene: TRBV20-1
d_gene: .
CDR3aa: CSARTSGVKLFF
CDR3nt: TGCAGTGCTAGAACCTCAGGCGTGAAGCTGTTTTTT

j_gene: TRBJ1-2
abundance: .
v_gene: TRBV7-2
d_gene: .
CDR3aa: CASHPPASGGYTF
CDR3nt: TGTGCCAGCCACCCCCCGGCCTCTGGGGGCTACACCTTC

j_gene: TRBJ2-1
abundance: .
v_gene: TRBV20-1
d_gene: TRBD2
CDR3aa: CSARSTSGGHNEQFF
CDR3nt: TGCAGTGCTAGATCGACTAGCGGGGGCCACAATGAGCAGTTCTTC

j_gene: TRBJ2-7
abundance: .
v_gene: TRBV28
d_gene: TRBD2
CDR3aa: CASSLMRGGRSEQYF
CDR3nt: TGTGCCAGCAGTTTGATGCGGGGGGGCAGGTCCGAGCAGTACTTC

j_gene: TRBJ2-6
abundance: .
v_gene: TRBV6-4
d_gene: .
CDR3aa: CASSDRPGANVLTF
CDR3nt: TGTGCCAGCAGCGACAGACCTGGGGCCAACGTCCTGACTTTC

j_gene: TRBJ2-3
abundance: .
v_gene: TRBV7-9
d_gene: TRBD2
CDR3aa: CASSLSQGLADTQYF
CDR3nt: TGTGCCAGCAGCTTATCTCAGGGACTAGCGGATACGCAGTATTTT

j_gene: TRBJ2-7
abundance: once
v_gene: TRBV6-2/TRBV6-3
d_gene: .
CDR3aa: CASSYTFRLGRGFSYEQYF
CDR3nt: TGTGCCAGCAGTTACACCTTTAGATTAGGACGAGGTTTCTCCTACGAGCAGTACTTC

j_gene: TRBJ2-5
abundance: .
v_gene: TRBV6-1
d_gene: .
CDR3aa: CASSDGAQETQYF
CDR3nt: TGTGCCAGCAGTGACGGGGCTCAAGAGACCCAGTACTTC

j_gene: TRBJ2-5
abundance: few
v_gene: TRBV20-1
d_gene: TRBD2
CDR3aa: CSAKTGKRGGTQYF
CDR3nt: TGCAGTGCAAAGACGGGAAAACGGGGGGGGACCCAGTACTTC

j_gene: TRBJ1-2
abundance: .
v_gene: TRBV5-5
d_gene: .
CDR3aa: CASSLQLGEYGYTF
CDR3nt: TGTGCCAGCAGCTTGCAGTTGGGAGAATATGGCTACACCTTC

j_gene: TRBJ1-2
abundance: .
v_gene: TRBV20-1
d_gene: TRBD1
CDR3aa: CSALDREAGGYTF
CDR3nt: TGCAGTGCTCTTGACAGGGAGGCGGGTGGCTACACCTTC

j_gene: TRBJ2-1
abundance: few
v_gene: TRBV29-1
d_gene: TRBD1
CDR3aa: CSVEAQGANEQFF
CDR3nt: TGCAGCGTTGAAGCACAGGGGGCTAATGAGCAGTTCTTC